This TCR beta chain was sequenced for a study of human T cells and chemical hapten exposure. This clonotype was counted many times. Using its own MiXCR run on the RACE reads, TCRdb lists one record per CDR3 protein. Seen here are roughly 98,000 distinct CDR3 sequences, around 12% observed once, and the top ten hold approximately 2.1%. Time point noted: patch test 1, 2 weeks after DPC sensitization. Treatment meaning: therapeutic diphenylcyclopropenone sensitization with weekly scalp DPC. The CDR3 length is 14 residues. CDR1 is MNHEY, CDR2 SVGEGT, per germline. V lost 6 bases to trimming and J lost 1 base; unmatched junction nucleotides: 6.

The chain employs TRBV6-2 or TRBV6-3 and TRBJ2-7, with TRBD2 matching 7 bases. The sequencing here drew on whole blood, taken in connection with sensitization to the hapten diphenylcyclopropenone (DPC). The sequence was collected from a woman between 35 and 50 years old with alopecia areata. Some clones in this sample may be carry-over from other donors' samples. The CDR3 region is CASRRTRGSYEQYF. Written as DNA, the CDR3 is TGTGCCAGCAGACGGACTAGAGGATCCTACGAGCAGTACTTC.